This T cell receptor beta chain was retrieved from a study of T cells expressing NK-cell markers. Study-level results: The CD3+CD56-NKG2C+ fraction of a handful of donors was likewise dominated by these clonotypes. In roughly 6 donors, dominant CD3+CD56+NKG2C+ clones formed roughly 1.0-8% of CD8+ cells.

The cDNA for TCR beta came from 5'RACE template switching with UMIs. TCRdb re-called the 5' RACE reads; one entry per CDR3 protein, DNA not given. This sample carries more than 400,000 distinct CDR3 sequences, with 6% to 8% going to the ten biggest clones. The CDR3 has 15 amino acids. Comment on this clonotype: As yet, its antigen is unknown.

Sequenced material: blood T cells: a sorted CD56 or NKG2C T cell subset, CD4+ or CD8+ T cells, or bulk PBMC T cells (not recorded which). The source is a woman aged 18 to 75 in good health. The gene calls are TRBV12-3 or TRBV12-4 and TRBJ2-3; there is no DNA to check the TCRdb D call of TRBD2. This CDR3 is CASSPLAGVGDTQYF.